This TCR beta chain emerged from a study of blood T cell repertoires in COVID-19. Looking at the study overall: Specimens from acute and convalescent COVID-19 originated in the United States, Italy and Spain. Sources were T cells, B-cell-depleted T cells, or PBMCs; the material itself was cDNA or gDNA.

The length of the CDR3 is 15 residues. Germline V gives CDR1 LNHDA, CDR2 SQIVND (reference sequence). The J segment lost 4 bases and the V segment lost 6 bases, leaving 5 bases of the junction unmatched. In the original workflow: Reference gene primer amplification yielded estimated nucleated cell counts. This table comes from immunoSEQ multiplex PCR, and its TCRdb copy is limited to in-frame clones, with some not included. V, J and clone size were drawn from that table, and D and trimming were deduced from the DNA. The data show roughly 68,000 clones, with around 90% seen just once and over 25% held by the top ten.

The specimen sequenced was peripheral blood. The chain couples TRBV19 to TRBJ1-4; 10 nucleotides align to TRBD1. The clonotype comes from a man aged 50 or older with acute or convalescent COVID-19. CDR3 residues: CASSDRGHSNEKLFF. As DNA, the CDR3 is TGTGCCAGTAGCGACAGGGGGCATAGTAATGAAAAACTGTTTTTT.